Shown below are 12 T cell receptor beta chains from a single sample sequenced in a study of cytomegalovirus exposure and HLA in healthy donors. 60 Vbeta and 13 Jbeta primers were used in PCR. The protocol was immunoSEQ multiplex PCR, while the TCRdb copy is restricted to in-frame clones and leaves out a portion. The data contain around 78,000 clones, about three quarters of them singletons. The specimen sequenced was PBMCs. Source of these receptors: a male donor in good health and CMV-seronegative.

Details on this clone: At one end the junction does not follow the germline gene, possibly because of a read error. The rearrangement links TRBV9 to TRBJ2-7; possibly TRBD2 for D (6 bases). The germline CDR1 and CDR2 sequences are SGDLS and YYNGEE. The CDR3 totals 14 residues. CDR3 in DNA: TGTGTCAGCAGCGTGATGGAGGGCCTAGGAGAGCAGTACTTC. It encodes CVSSVMEGLGEQYF.

The chain recombines TRBV19 with TRBJ1-1; tentatively, D is TRBD1 (6 bases). The CDR3 spans 13 residues. CDR1 is LNHDA, CDR2 SQIVND, per germline (reference sequence). Trimming took 4 bases from V and 4 from J, leaving 10 bases between them. The CDR3 sequence is CASSKTGSTEAFF. DNA for the CDR3: TGTGCCAGTAGTAAAACAGGGTCCACTGAAGCTTTCTTT.

Only a few counts were recorded for this clone. The chain combines TRBV7-8 with TRBJ1-1; TRBD1 matches 9 bases. CDR1 and CDR2 from the germline V gene are SGHVS and FQNEAQ. This CDR3 has 14 amino acids. J gave up 7 bases and V 5 bases, and 8 bases lay outside the gene matches. CDR3 DNA: TGTGCCAGCAGCGATCCCGGGACAGGGCGTGAAGCTTTCTTT. As protein: CASSDPGTGREAFF. Full variable domain (remainder filled in from reference TRBV7-8 and TRBJ1-1): GAGVSQSPRYKVAKRGQDVALRCDPISGHVSLFWYQQALGQGPEFLTYFQNEAQLDKSGLPSDRFFAERPEGSVSTLKIQRTQQEDSAVYLCASSDPGTGREAFFGQGTRLTVV.

This chain uses TRBV18 with TRBJ2-5; 7 bases match TRBD1. The better agreement between TRBJ2-7 and the DNA end casts doubt on the J call. The CDR3 sequence is 16 residues long. CDR1 KGHSH and CDR2 LQKENI come from the germline V gene. The CDR3: CASSLPTGTVRAEQYF. CDR3 DNA sequence: TGTGCCAGCTCACTACCGACGGGGACAGTCAGGGCCGAGCAGTACTTC.

J is TRBJ1-3 and V is TRBV30; 8 nucleotides match TRBD1. CDR1 GTSNPN and CDR2 SVGIG come from the germline V gene (reference sequence). V lost 0 bases to trimming and J lost 4 bases; unmatched junction nucleotides: 8. The CDR3 runs to 16 residues. The CDR3 is CAWSVLLQGEGNTIYF. The CDR3 DNA sequence: TGTGCCTGGAGTGTACTTCTACAGGGGGAAGGAAACACCATATATTTT.

The chain links TRBV28 to TRBJ2-5; TRBD1 matches at 7 bases. The DNA end is a closer match to TRBJ2-7, so the J assignment may be wrong. The CDR3 extends over 14 amino acids. Germline V gene data show CDR1 as MDHEN and CDR2 as SYDVKM. The CDR3 DNA reads TGTGCCAGCAGTACCCCGACAGGGACCTACGAGCAGTACTTC. It encodes CASSTPTGTYEQYF.

The chain combines TRBV5-1 with TRBJ1-6; D is possibly TRBD1 (6 bases). Looked up from germline, CDR1 is SGHRS and CDR2 is YFSETQ. This CDR3 contains 14 residues. Trimming stripped 0 bases from V and 9 bases from J, with 10 bases between. The CDR3 loop reads CASSLDREGSPLHF. As DNA, the CDR3 is TGCGCCAGCAGCTTGGACAGGGAGGGTTCACCCCTCCACTTT.

J is TRBJ1-5 and V is TRBV7-2; TRBD1 aligns across 12 bases. J lost 9 bases, V lost 8 bases, and 5 bases had no gene match. From germline, CDR1 is SGHTA and CDR2 FQGNSA. CDR3 length equals 13 residues. CDR3 residues: CASLRDRGRPQHF. In DNA, the CDR3 is TGTGCCAGCCTAAGGGACAGGGGGCGGCCCCAGCATTTT.

The chain carries TRBV5-4 and TRBJ2-5, with D unresolved. The CDR3 consists of 14 residues. Germline values: CDR1 SGHNT, CDR2 YYREEE (reference sequence). V was pared by 2 bases and J by 4 bases, with 12 bases between. The CDR3 protein is CASSFVSDPETQYF. CDR3 DNA sequence: TGTGCCAGCAGCTTTGTCAGCGATCCAGAGACCCAGTACTTC.

The rearrangement uses TRBV6-1 and TRBJ1-1; D perhaps matches TRBD1 (6 bases). With 5 bases removed from V and 0 bases from J, the gap between germline ends came to 10 bases. The CDR3 sequence is 14 residues long. In germline, CDR1 is MNHNS, CDR2 SASEGT. The CDR3 protein is CASSLDRLNTEAFF. In DNA form, the CDR3 reads TGTGCCAGCAGTTTAGACAGGCTGAACACTGAAGCTTTCTTT.

The J gene is TRBJ1-1, the V gene TRBV9; D not resolved. Germline V gene data show CDR1 as SGDLS and CDR2 as YYNGEE. This CDR3 region has 15 residues. V was cut by 3 bases and J by 3 bases, with 15 bases left in between. CDR3 coding DNA: TGTGCCAGCAGCGCGACCTCTCTGGCGGACACTGAAGCTTTCTTT. Its translation: CASSATSLADTEAFF.

The gene calls are TRBV29-1 and TRBJ1-2; tentative D call: TRBD1 (6 bases). Germline CDR1 is SQVTM and CDR2 is ANQGSEA. With 0 bases removed from V and 2 bases from J, the gap between germline ends came to 10 bases. The CDR3 totals 14 residues. The CDR3 nucleotides read TGCAGCGTTGAAGAATGGACAGCGAACTATGGCTACACCTTC. As protein: CSVEEWTANYGYTF.